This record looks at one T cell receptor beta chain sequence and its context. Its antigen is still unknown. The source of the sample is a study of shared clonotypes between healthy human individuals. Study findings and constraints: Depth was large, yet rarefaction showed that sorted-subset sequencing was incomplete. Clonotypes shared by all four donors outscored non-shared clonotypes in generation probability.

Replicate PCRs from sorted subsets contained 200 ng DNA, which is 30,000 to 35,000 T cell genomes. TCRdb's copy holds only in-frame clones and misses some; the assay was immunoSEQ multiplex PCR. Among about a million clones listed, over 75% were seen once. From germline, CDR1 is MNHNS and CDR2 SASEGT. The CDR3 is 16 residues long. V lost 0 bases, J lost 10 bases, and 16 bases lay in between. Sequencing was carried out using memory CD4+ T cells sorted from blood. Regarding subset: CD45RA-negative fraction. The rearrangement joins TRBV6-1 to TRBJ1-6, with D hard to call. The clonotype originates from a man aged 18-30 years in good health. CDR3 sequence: CASSEAVWGVGSPLHF. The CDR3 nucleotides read TGTGCCAGCAGTGAAGCAGTGTGGGGAGTAGGGTCACCCCTCCACTTT.